The source of this T cell receptor beta chain is a study of tumor-infiltrating lymphocytes in glioblastoma multiforme (dated by TCRdb to the late 2010s). About the full investigation: To find out whether intratumoral genomic heterogeneity fosters TIL diversity, the study jointly investigated somatic mutations, TIL diversity and immune response activity. The investigation overall reported the following: The authors noted that sorting T cells into functional subsets, which was not done in the study, would be a future improvement. RNA-based TCR sequencing may distort clone frequencies because T cells carry unequal numbers of TCR transcripts. Only one glioblastoma patient was included in the TCR and somatic mutation analysis, limiting generalizability.

The AllPrep DNA/RNA mini kit was used to purify genomic DNA and total RNA at the same time from each of the roughly ten tumor samples. All RNA had OD 260/280 ratios above 1.9 and RNA integrity numbers above 6.5. The CDR3 spans 16 residues, from the cysteine through the phenylalanine. The retained sequence is limited to the CDR3, 48 bases, with the frame set at the first base. As for this clonotype: Its cognate antigen has yet to be identified. The junction departs from the called germline gene at one end, perhaps through a read error.

TCRB libraries were built from RNA via three nested multiplex PCR rounds using a modified ARM-PCR protocol with multiple V-beta primers and a C-beta primer. Starting from around 0.51 ug of total RNA, TCRB-specific cDNA was synthesized using ProtoScript II Reverse Transcriptase and a C-beta primer. For the TCRB libraries, no unique molecular identifiers were described. In the third PCR, barcodes and adapters were added over around 24 cycles with Deep VentR (exo-) polymerase, after which 250-500 bp bands were gel purified. TCRB libraries were sequenced with 250 bp paired-end reads on an Illumina HiSeq 2500. The source study handled its data this way. The reads were cleaned with Trimmomatic, merged with FLASH and assigned V, D and J segments with MiGEC before being analyzed in VDJtools. Repertoire diversity was quantified with the Shannon-Wiener diversity index calculated using VDJtools. TCRdb took the public reads, trimmed them with fastp at Q25, ran MiXCR for clone calling and kept in-frame beta chains. Rows with one shared CDR3 protein collapse into an entry with the most common genes and DNA. These V and J calls originate from TCRdb's pipeline instead of the authors' own analysis. The sample table records approximately 30,000 distinct CDR3 sequences; roughly two thirds of these occur just once. The ten largest clonotypes hold approximately 31% of the sample.

Material: brain tumor tissue. This sequence originates from a male donor with glioblastoma. The receptor chain draws on TRBV12-3 or TRBV12-4 and TRBJ2-7; the D segment could be TRBD1, given 5 matching bases. The sequenced DNA: TGTGCCAGCAGTTTACTCAGGGCACCCTCTTCCTACGGGCAGTACTTC. The translation is CASSLLRAPSSYGQYF.